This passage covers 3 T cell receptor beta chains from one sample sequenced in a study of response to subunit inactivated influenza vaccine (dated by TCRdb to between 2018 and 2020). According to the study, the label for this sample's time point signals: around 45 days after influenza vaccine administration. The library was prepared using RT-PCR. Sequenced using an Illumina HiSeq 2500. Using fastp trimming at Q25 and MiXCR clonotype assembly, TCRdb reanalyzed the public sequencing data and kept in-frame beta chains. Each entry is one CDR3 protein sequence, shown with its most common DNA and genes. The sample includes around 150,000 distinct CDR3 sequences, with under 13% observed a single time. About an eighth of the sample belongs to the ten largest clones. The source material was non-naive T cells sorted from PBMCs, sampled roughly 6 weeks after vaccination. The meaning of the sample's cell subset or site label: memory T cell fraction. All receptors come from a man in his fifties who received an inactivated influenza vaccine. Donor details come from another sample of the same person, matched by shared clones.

The CDR3 is CASSVGAGQETQYF. CDR3 DNA sequence: TGTGCCAGCAGCGTAGGGGCAGGTCAAGAGACCCAGTACTTC. J is TRBJ2-5 and V is TRBV9; no definite D call. The CDR3 consists of 14 residues. V was clipped by 0 bases and J by 2 bases, with 8 bases between them. Germline V gene data show CDR1 as SGDLS and CDR2 as YYNGEE.

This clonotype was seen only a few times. In DNA, the CDR3 is TGCAGTGCTAGATCGGGACTAGCGGAGAACACCGGGGAGCTGTTTTTT. This encodes CSARSGLAENTGELFF. The chain employs TRBV20-1 and TRBJ2-2; TRBD2 matches at 11 bases. Losses at the gene ends were 2 bases for V and 1 base for J; bases not matched to a gene: 3. Germline lookup yields CDR1 DFQATT and CDR2 SNEGSKA (reference sequence). This CDR3 has 16 amino acids.

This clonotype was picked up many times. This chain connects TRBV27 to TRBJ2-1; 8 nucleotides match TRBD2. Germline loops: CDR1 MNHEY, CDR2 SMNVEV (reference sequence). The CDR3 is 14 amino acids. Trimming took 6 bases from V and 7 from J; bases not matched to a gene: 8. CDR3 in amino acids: CASRSRGGRNEQFF. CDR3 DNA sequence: TGTGCCAGCAGATCTCGGGGGGGGAGAAATGAGCAGTTCTTC.